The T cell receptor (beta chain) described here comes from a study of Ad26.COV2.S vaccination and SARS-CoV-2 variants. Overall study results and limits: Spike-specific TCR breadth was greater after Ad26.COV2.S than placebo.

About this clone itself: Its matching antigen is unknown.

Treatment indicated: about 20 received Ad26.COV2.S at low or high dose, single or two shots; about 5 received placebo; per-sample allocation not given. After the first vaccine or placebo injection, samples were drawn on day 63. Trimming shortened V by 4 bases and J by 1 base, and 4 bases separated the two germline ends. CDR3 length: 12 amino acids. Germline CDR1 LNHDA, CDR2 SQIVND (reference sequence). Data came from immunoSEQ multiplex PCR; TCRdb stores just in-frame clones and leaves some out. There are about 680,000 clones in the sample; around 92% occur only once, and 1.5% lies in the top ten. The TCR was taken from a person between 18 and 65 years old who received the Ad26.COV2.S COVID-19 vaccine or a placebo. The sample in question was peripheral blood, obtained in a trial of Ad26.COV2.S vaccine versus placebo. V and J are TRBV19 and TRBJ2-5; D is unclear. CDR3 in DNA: TGTGCCAGTAGTACTTCCCAAGAGACCCAGTACTTC. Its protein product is CASSTSQETQYF.